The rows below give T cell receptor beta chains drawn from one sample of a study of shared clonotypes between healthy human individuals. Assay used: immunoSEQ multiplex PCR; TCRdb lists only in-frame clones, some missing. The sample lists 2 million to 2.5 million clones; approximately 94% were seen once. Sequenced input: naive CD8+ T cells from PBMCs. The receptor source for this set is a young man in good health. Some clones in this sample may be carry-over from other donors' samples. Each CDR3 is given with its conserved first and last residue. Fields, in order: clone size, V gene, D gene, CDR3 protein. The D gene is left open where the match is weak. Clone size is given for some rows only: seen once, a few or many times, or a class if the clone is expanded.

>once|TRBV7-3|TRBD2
CASSSSRGRSGEQYF
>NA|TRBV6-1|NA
CASITSASYEQYF
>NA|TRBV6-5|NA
CASSYGQTGYEQYF
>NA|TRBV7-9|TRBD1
CASSLSQGDQPQHF
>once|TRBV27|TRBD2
CASSFLAEDTDTQYF
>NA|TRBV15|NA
CATSTSGTSYNEQFF
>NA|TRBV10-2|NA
CASSESRQRSTYEQYF
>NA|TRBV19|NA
CATTGLFNEQFF
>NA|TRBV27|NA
CASSIPYGGGTGELFF
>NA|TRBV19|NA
CASTWDDAYNEQFF
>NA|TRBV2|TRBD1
CANTAGGQGTDTQYF
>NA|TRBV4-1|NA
CASSQGTGELFF
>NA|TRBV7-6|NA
CASSELGGAGTYEQYF
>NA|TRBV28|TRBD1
CASSSRDSLNEQFF
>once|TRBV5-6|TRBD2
CASSLGLAGGGYNEQFF
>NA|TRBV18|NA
CASSRGPNTEAFF
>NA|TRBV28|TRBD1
CASSSTPGQLKNIQYF
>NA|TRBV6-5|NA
CASALEARAMASYTF
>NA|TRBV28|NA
CASSEVENYGYTF
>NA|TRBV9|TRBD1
CASSVGDSYGYTF
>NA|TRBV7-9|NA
CASSPTGRDMESEAFF
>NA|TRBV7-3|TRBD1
CASSPVTGGLYNEQFF
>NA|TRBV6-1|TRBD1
CASSNDRGISYEQYF
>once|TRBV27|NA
CASSYGSPYEQYF
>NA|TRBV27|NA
CASSLGGHLYNEQFF
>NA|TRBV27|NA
CASSTSQGGETQYF
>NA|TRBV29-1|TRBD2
CSVCSGSPSYNEQFF
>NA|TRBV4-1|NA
CASSQTGFIDEQYF
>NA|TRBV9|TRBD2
CASSLRGGTGELFF
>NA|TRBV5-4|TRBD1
CASSSVPGQGGYGYTF
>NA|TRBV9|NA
CASSVSDPGNTIYF
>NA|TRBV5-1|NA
CASSFEPANEQFF
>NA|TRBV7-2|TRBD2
CASSHLAAGASYEQYF
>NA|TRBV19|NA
CASSLFGSNTEAFF
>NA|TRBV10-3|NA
CAISSTRSSLYEQYF
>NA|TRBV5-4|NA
CASHQAGELFF
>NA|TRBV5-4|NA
CASSLDRYNEQFF
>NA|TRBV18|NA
CASSPGRGVNLTPLQVDSNQPQHF
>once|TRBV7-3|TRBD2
CASSPGTSGTDTQYF
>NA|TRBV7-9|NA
CASSPGQIYGYTF
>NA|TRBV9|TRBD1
CASSVGGTGITEAFF
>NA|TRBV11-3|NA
CASSRGLVNEQFF
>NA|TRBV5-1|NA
CASSDGSNYGYTF
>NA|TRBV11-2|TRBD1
CASSLIHRGTDTQYF